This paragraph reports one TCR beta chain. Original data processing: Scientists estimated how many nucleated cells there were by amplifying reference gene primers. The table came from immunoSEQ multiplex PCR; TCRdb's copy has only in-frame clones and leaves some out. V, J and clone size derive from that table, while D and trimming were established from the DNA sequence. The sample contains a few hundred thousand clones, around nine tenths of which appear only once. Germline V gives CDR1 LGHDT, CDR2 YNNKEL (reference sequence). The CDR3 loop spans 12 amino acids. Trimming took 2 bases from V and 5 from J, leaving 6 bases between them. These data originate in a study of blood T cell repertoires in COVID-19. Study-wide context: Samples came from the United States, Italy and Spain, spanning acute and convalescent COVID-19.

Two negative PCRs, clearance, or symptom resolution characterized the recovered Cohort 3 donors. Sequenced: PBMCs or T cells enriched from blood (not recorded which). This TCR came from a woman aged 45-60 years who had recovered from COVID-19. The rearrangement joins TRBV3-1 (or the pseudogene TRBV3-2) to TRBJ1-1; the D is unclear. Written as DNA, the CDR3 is TGTGCCAGCAGCCAATTCAGGACTGAAGCTTTCTTT. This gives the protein CASSQFRTEAFF.